The T cell receptor beta chain described here comes from a study of blood T cell repertoires in COVID-19. The germline V and J ends were trimmed by 4 bases and 6 bases, with 4 bases remaining between them. From germline, CDR1 is SQVTM and CDR2 ANQGSEA. The CDR3 is 10 residues long. Repertoires were generated with immunoSEQ multiplex PCR, while TCRdb's copy carries only in-frame clones and drops some. The table has more than 300,000 clones, around 87% seen once. As concerns this clone: Distinct nucleotide sequences in the sample also encode this CDR3.

The sequence was collected from a woman aged 30 to 39 with COVID-19, enrolled during active disease. The chain is built from TRBV29-1 and TRBJ2-1; D not resolved. The specimen was peripheral blood. CDR3 amino acids: CSVGGNEQFF. In nucleotides, the CDR3 is TGCAGCGTTGGAGGCAATGAGCAGTTCTTC.